The 7 T cell receptor beta chains reported below all come from one sample, sequenced in a study of blood T cell repertoires in COVID-19 (dated by TCRdb to about 2020). The library was prepared using the immunoSEQ multiplex PCR assay. In TCRdb, the immuneACCESS table is reduced to in-frame sequences with V and J assigned. These tables do not hold every clone; where another copy was compared, an unresolved V gene accounts for under half, and the others remain unexplained. The sample has 35,000 to 45,000 clones on record, around 82% of them singletons. Around 31% of the sample belongs to the ten largest clones. Sequencing was carried out using peripheral blood. The receptors were gathered from a woman of 80 years or more with acute or convalescent COVID-19.

The rearrangement joins TRBV3-1 (or the pseudogene TRBV3-2) to TRBJ2-1; D gene uncertain. Germline values: CDR1 LGHDT, CDR2 YNNKEL (reference sequence). V was cut by 4 bases and J by 12 bases, with 13 bases left in between. This CDR3 is built from 12 residues. CDR3 in amino acids: CASSLIASAQFF. Here the CDR3 DNA reads TGTGCCAGCAGCCTCATCGCTAGTGCGCAGTTCTTC.

The chain links TRBV6-1 to TRBJ2-1; D gene unclear. The V and J ends lost 4 bases and 3 bases respectively, with 7 bases between them. The CDR3 loop spans 13 amino acids. The germline V gene has CDR1 MNHNS and CDR2 SASEGT. The CDR3 loop reads CASSVAYYNEQFF. Written as DNA, the CDR3 is TGTGCCAGCAGTGTAGCCTACTACAATGAGCAGTTCTTC.

This sequence joins TRBV18 and TRBJ1-6; D gene uncertain. The CDR3 covers 15 residues. Deletions cut 3 bases from V and 10 bases from J, with 16 bases between. CDR1 KGHSH and CDR2 LQKENI come from the germline V gene. In nucleotides, the CDR3 is TGTGCCAGCTCACCGGGCGCTGGGCAGTCGTCACCCCTCCACTTT. As protein: CASSPGAGQSSPLHF.

V and J are TRBV6-5 and TRBJ2-5, with TRBD1 as a possible D gene (6 bases). The germline gives CDR1 MNHEY, CDR2 SVGAGI. The CDR3 runs to 15 residues. The V end lost 9 bases, the J end lost 3 bases, and 20 bases lay between the germline ends. CDR3 nucleotide sequence: TGTGCCAGTACCCCCGTGACAGGAATAAAAGAGACCCAGTACTTC. Translation: CASTPVTGIKETQYF.

The J gene is TRBJ2-5, the V gene TRBV2, with a tentative D call TRBD2 (5 bases). This CDR3 comprises 17 residues. Germline V gene data show CDR1 as SNHLY and CDR2 as FYNNEI. V was shortened by 7 bases and J by 5 bases, with 26 bases between the two germline ends. The CDR3 nucleotides read TGTGCCAGCACCCCAGCCCAGCTCCGGGGTCGTGCGGAGACCCAGTACTTC. Its protein is CASTPAQLRGRAETQYF.

The rearrangement links TRBV6-4 to TRBJ1-4, with D unresolved. The CDR3 spans 15 residues. The V end was cut by 2 bases, the J end by 0 bases, with 7 bases between. Germline V CDR1 and CDR2: MRHNA, SNTAGT. CDR3 amino acids: CASSDDSSTNEKLFF. CDR3 nucleotides: TGTGCCAGCAGTGACGACTCGTCAACTAATGAAAAACTGTTTTTT.

The chain is built from TRBV25-1 and TRBJ1-2, with no clear D. The CDR3 has 11 residues. Germline V gene data show CDR1 as MGHDK and CDR2 as SYGVNS. V was pared by 10 bases and J by 6 bases, with 12 bases between. In nucleotides, the CDR3 is TGTGCCACAACCGACATTCATGGCTACACCTTC. Amino acid sequence: CATTDIHGYTF.